A selection of T cell receptor beta chains follows, all from one sample in a study of shared clonotypes between healthy human individuals. Libraries were prepared by immunoSEQ multiplex PCR; TCRdb keeps only in-frame clonotypes and omits some of them. Of almost 700,000 clones detected, just over 90% appear once; the ten largest clones hold 20% to 25%. The material sequenced was naive CD8+ T cells sorted from blood. These receptors were obtained from a man between 25 and 39 years old in good health. CDR3s leave out the opening cysteine and the closing phenylalanine or tryptophan. Clone size is given for some rows only: seen once, a few or many times, or a class if the clone is expanded.

v_call clone_size cdr3_aa
TRBV6-1 NA ASSEGPAQH
TRBV2 NA ASSGFAGAYEQY
TRBV11-2 NA ASTFWAGGDETQY
TRBV7-9 NA ASSSPDNGAGELF
TRBV7-9 NA ASTKGGGLYEQY
TRBV27 NA ASSPRGGQNYYEQY
TRBV4-1 NA ASSPGVLAKNIQY
TRBV4-3 once ASSARTGGSLTSNTGELF
TRBV14 NA ASSQTGATNEKLF
TRBV9 NA ASSVATSGSYNEQF
TRBV19 NA ASTMTSGRILDTQY
TRBV21-1 NA ASSKETDYEQY
TRBV6-5 NA ASSYSIGVPEQF
TRBV28 NA ASTLGLAGSYEQY
TRBV7-9 NA ASSKDYEQY
TRBV6-5 once ASSSGMSNEQF
TRBV2 NA ASSERGTLRATNEKLF
TRBV15 NA ATSTARGYNEQF
TRBV4-1 NA ASSQVGTGRYEQY
TRBV7-8 NA ASSRTRGVPYEQY
TRBV28 NA ASSLADGSYEQY
TRBV7-9 once ASSILGLAGVEETQY
TRBV10-3 NA AIRFTENYEQY
TRBV7-9 NA ASSLGLAGSNEQF
TRBV9 few ASSVGAGNNEQF
TRBV7-9 NA ASTRAIDEQY
TRBV7-2 NA ASSQTQGTYNEQF
TRBV7-9 NA ASSPHPGLASIDEQF
TRBV30 NA AWIVVGSSGNTIY
TRBV7-6 NA ASGGGLYYEQY
TRBV5-6 NA ASSFLQSGELF
TRBV19 NA AIRDSRGYT
TRBV27 NA ASGNIHQGVRKTQY
TRBV27 NA ASRELAGSFYNEQF